This T cell receptor (beta chain) emerged from a study of T cells in Graves' hyperthyroidism and ophthalmopathy. RNA transcripts served as the template for amplifying TCR beta CDR3 regions. TCR CDR3 regions were first amplified by RT-PCR with HTBI primers. TCRdb reprocessed the multiplex PCR reads via MiXCR and lists one record per CDR3 protein. The sample has fewer than 650,000 distinct CDR3 sequences; around 15% are singletons. Each 10 ml fresh peripheral blood draw supplied the PBMCs. CDR1 and CDR2 from the germline V gene are GTSNPN and SVGIG (reference sequence). The CDR3 sequence is 15 residues long. V was pared by 7 bases and J by 0 bases, with 18 bases between.

The receptor was derived from a middle-aged woman with Graves' ophthalmopathy. The sequenced sample was blood. The chain uses TRBV30 and TRBJ1-1; D is undetermined. The CDR3 region is CAYRRETFMNTEAFF. In DNA form, the CDR3 reads TGTGCCTATCGGAGAGAAACTTTTATGAACACTGAAGCTTTCTTT.